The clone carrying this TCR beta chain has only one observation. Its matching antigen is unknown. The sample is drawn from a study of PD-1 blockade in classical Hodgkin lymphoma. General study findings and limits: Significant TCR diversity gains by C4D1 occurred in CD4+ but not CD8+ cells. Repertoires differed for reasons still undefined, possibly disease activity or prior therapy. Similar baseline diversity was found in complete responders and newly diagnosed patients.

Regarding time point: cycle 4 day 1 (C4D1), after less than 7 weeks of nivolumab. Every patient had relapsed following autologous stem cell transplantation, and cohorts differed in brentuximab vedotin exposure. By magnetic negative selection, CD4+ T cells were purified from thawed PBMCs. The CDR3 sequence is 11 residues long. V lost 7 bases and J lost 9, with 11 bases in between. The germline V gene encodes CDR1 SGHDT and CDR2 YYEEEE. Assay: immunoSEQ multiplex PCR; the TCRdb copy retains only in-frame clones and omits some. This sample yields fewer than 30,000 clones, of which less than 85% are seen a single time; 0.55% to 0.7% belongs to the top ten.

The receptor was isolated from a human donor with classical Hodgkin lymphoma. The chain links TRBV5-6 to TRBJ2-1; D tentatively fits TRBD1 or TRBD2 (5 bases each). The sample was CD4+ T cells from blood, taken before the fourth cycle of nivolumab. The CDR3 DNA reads TGTGCCAGCTATCGGGGCACTGAGCAGTTCTTC. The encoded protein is CASYRGTEQFF.